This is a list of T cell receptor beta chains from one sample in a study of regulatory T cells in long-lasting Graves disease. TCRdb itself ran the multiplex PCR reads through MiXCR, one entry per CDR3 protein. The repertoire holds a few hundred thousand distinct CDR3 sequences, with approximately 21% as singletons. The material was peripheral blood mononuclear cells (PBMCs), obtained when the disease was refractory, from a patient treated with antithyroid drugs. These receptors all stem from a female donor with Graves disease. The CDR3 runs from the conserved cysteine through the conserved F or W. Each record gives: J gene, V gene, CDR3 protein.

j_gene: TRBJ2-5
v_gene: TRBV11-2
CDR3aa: CASSLGASGVYGTQYF

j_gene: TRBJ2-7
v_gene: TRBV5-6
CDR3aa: CASSLGQMVEQYF

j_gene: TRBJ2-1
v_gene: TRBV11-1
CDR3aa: CASSNLQGADEQFF

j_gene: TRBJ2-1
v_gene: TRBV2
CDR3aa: CASSEDGLAGGTEQFF

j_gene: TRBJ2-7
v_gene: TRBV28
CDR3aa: CASRGPGTGSSYEQYF

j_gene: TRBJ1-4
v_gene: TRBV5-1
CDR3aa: CASSWGTREKLFF

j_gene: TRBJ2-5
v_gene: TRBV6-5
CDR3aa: CASSYFTVQGTYQETQYF

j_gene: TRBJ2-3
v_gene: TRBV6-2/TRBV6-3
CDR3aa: CASSYSLQHTDTQYF

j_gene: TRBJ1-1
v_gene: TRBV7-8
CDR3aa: CASRPSGGENTEAFF

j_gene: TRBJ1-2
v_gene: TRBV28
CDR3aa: CASSLWWGYTF

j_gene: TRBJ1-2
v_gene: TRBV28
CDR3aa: CASSGQGDGYTF

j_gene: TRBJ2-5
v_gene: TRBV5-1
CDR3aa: CASSWAETQYF

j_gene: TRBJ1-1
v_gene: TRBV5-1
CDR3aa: CASSFGDSWNTEAFF

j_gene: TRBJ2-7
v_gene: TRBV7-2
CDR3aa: CASSPTSGSGAAYEQYF

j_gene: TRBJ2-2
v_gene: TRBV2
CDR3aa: CASRGTGGTGELFF

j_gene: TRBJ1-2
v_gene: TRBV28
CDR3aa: CASSSSPAPSNYGYTF

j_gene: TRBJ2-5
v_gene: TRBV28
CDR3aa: CASSLPGGGGETQYF

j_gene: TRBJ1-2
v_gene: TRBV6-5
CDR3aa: CASSYQTGGYGYTF

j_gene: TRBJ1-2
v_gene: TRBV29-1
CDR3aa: CSVESGTVDGYTF

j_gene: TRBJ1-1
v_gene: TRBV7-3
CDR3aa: CASSSMGRGNTEAFF

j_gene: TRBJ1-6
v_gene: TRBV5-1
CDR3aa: CASSDPESYNSPLHF

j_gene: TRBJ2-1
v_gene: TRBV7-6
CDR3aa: CASSLETSGGEQFF

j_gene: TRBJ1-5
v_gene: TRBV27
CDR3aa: CASSLGTGGDWQPQHF

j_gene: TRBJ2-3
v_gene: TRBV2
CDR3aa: CASSLGRQSSTDTQYF

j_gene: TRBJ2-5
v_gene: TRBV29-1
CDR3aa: CSVEDQYASQETQYF

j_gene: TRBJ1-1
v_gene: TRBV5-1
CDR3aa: CASSLVRGQGVHTEAFF

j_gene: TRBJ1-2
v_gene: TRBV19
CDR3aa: CASSTLPGQGNYGYTF

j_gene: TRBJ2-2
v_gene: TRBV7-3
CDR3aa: CASSPSVRQGALAGGENTGELFF

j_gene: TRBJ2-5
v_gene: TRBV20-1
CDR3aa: CSARGRPGQQETQYF

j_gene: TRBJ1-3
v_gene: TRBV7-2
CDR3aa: CASSLIRGRLDTIYF

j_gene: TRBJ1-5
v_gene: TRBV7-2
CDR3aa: CASSSGQGAFNQPQHF

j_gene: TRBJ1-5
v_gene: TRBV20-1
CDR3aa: CSARTEAGTAYQPQHF

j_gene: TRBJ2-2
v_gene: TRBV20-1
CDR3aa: CSARVDLAAELFF

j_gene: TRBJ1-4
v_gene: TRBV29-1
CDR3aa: CSVEGGEEKLFF

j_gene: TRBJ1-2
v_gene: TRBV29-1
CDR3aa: CSVRRDTNYGYTF

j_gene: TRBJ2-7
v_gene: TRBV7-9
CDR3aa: CASSPSAQGYEQYF

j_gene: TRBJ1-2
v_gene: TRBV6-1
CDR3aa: CASSTDRENYGYTF

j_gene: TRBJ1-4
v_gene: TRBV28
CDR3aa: CASSLGGEPMEEKLFF

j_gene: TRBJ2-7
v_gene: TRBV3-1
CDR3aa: CASSQFEAGQYF

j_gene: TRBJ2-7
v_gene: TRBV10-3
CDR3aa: CAISLTSGTFRSSYEQYF

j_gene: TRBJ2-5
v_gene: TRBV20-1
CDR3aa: CSATNNLQGAKETQYF

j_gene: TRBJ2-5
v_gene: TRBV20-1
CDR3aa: CSARLAGDQETQYF

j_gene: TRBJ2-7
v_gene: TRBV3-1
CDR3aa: CASSLRSSGNYEQYF

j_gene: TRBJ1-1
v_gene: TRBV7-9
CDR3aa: CATKVGGLQHWNTEAFF

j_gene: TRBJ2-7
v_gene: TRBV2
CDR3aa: CASSLSSSGSFNEQYF

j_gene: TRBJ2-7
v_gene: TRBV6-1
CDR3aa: CASSSNSPPYEQYF

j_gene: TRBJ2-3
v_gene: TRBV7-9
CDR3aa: CASSTSGEADTQYF

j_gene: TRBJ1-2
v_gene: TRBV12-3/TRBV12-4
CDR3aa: CASSLIFREEGYTF